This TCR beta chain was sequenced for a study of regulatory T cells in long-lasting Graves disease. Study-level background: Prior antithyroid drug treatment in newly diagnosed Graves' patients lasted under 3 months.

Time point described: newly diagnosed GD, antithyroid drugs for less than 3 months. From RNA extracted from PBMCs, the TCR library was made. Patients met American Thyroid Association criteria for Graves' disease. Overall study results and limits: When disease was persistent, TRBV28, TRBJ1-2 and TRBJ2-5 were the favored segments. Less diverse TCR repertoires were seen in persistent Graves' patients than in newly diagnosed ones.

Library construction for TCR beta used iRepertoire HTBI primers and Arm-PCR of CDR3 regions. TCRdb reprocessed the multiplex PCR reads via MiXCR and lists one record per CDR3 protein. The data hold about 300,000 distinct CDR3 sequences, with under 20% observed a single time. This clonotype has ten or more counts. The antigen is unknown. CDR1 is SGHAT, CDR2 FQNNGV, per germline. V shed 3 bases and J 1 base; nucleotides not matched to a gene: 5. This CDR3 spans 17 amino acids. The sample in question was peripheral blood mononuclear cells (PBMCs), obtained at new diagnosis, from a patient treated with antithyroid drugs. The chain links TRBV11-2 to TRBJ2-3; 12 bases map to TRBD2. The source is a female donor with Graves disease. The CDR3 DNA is TGTGCCAGCAGCTTTAGACTAGCGGGAGTTGGCACAGATACGCAGTATTTT. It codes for CASSFRLAGVGTDTQYF.